A single TCR beta chain is shown here with its context. Its antigen is as yet unknown. V was clipped by 0 bases and J by 5 bases, with 7 bases between them. The CDR3 has 13 residues. Per the germline V gene, CDR1 is LNHNV and CDR2 is YYDKDF (reference sequence). Time point specified: pre-treatment sample, taken before nivolumab and TIL therapy. The tumor samples were excised metastases, mostly pleural nodules or supraclavicular lymph nodes. The data stem from a study of TIL therapy for anti-PD-1-resistant metastatic lung cancer. Study-level points and caveats: The cohort had more treatment-naive, never-smoker and oncogene-addicted patients than typical. Compared with baseline intratumoral T cells, expanded TIL cultures were more clonal and less diverse (around 5.9% vs 31%).

The libraries were made with immunoSEQ v3. Survey-level samples got approximately 1.8 million read pairs; deep-level samples got about 5-6 million. Some clones are missing from TCRdb's copy, which holds only in-frame ones; the method was immunoSEQ multiplex PCR. The sample holds approximately 87,000 clones, roughly 65% seen once. The chain combines TRBV15 with TRBJ2-5; unclear D gene. This receptor was identified in a person aged 25 to 79 with non-small cell lung cancer. The material was tumor tissue, obtained at baseline. For the CDR3, the DNA is TGTGCCACCAGCAGAGAGGATGGTGAGACCCAGTACTTC. Its protein product is CATSREDGETQYF.